A selection of T cell receptor beta chains follows, all from one sample in a study of shared clonotypes between healthy human individuals. The assay was immunoSEQ multiplex PCR, and TCRdb's table has in-frame clones only and misses some. Found here are about 990,000 clones, about four fifths of them singletons; the top ten hold more than 0.55%. The sample was memory CD4+ T cells from PBMCs. Receptor source: a man aged 18 to 29 in good health. Some clones in this sample may be carry-over from other donors' samples. CDR3s include the opening cysteine and the closing phenylalanine or tryptophan. D genes are given only for firm matches. Rows give clone size only sometimes, using once, few, many, or a class for an expanded clone.

cdr3_length	clone_size	j_call	d_call	v_call	cdr3_aa	cdr3_nt
14	-	TRBJ2-5	TRBD1	TRBV6-1	CASSGEWTGETQYF	TGTGCCAGCAGTGGAGAATGGACAGGGGAGACCCAGTACTTC
15	many	TRBJ2-7	TRBD2	TRBV5-4	CASSSPLAGGYEQYF	TGTGCCAGCAGCTCTCCCCTAGCGGGAGGTTACGAGCAGTACTTC
13	-	TRBJ1-2	-	TRBV9	CASSVAGDYGYTF	TGTGCCAGCAGCGTAGCCGGGGACTATGGCTACACCTTC
15	-	TRBJ2-5	TRBD2	TRBV5-1	CASSLPAGARETQYF	TGCGCCAGCAGCTTGCCAGCGGGAGCCAGGGAGACCCAGTACTTC
12	-	TRBJ2-5	-	TRBV7-6	CASSFPGETQYF	TGTGCCAGCAGCTTTCCTGGAGAGACCCAGTACTTC
11	-	TRBJ2-1	-	TRBV19	CASSVWEEQFF	TGTGCCAGTAGTGTCTGGGAAGAGCAGTTCTTC
16	-	TRBJ2-5	TRBD2	TRBV18	CASSPGPGLAGETQYF	TGTGCCAGCTCACCCGGACCGGGACTAGCGGGTGAGACCCAGTACTTC
14	many	TRBJ2-3	-	TRBV7-8	CASTRPGRTDTQYF	TGTGCCAGCACCCGGCCCGGGCGGACAGATACGCAGTATTTT
16	-	TRBJ2-1	-	TRBV5-1	CASSLVLAGGYNEQFF	TGCGCCAGCAGCTTGGTCTTAGCCGGAGGCTACAATGAGCAGTTCTTC
14	-	TRBJ1-1	TRBD1	TRBV28	CASTTGQQNTEAFF	TGTGCCAGCACAACGGGACAGCAGAACACTGAAGCTTTCTTT
16	-	TRBJ2-1	TRBD2	TRBV27	CASSLSLALSYNEQFF	TGTGCCAGCAGTTTATCACTAGCGCTCTCCTACAATGAGCAGTTCTTC
13	-	TRBJ1-1	-	TRBV5-5	CASSLEGLRDAFF	TGTGCCAGCAGCTTGGAAGGCCTCCGGGATGCTTTCTTT
13	-	TRBJ1-4	-	TRBV28	CASGRGSNEKLFF	TGTGCCAGCGGGAGAGGGTCTAATGAAAAACTGTTTTTT
14	-	TRBJ2-5	-	TRBV5-1	CASSEIQGQETQYF	TGCGCCAGCAGCGAAATACAGGGTCAAGAGACCCAGTACTTC
14	-	TRBJ1-5	TRBD1	TRBV27	CASSRTGDNQPQHF	TGTGCCAGCAGTCGGACAGGGGACAATCAGCCCCAGCATTTT
13	-	TRBJ1-1	-	TRBV6-5	CASSYSSNTEAFF	TGTGCCAGCAGTTACTCGTCGAACACTGAAGCTTTCTTT
16	-	TRBJ1-3	-	TRBV5-1	CASSLGVSSSGNTIYF	TGCGCCAGCAGCCTCGGAGTTTCGAGCTCTGGAAACACCATATATTTT
15	few	TRBJ1-1	-	TRBV6-4	CASSPSGGYRTEAFF	TGTGCCAGCAGTCCTTCGGGGGGGTACCGAACTGAAGCTTTCTTT
11	-	TRBJ2-3	-	TRBV29-1	CSVVPSHTQYF	TGCAGCGTTGTCCCTTCCCATACGCAGTATTTT
15	-	TRBJ2-1	-	TRBV11-2	CASSPLGELDNEQFF	TGTGCCAGCAGCCCCCTGGGCGAGTTGGACAATGAGCAGTTCTTC
14	-	TRBJ2-3	-	TRBV27	CASSFNPVTDTQYF	TGTGCCAGCAGTTTTAATCCAGTCACAGATACGCAGTATTTT
14	once	TRBJ1-4	-	TRBV5-1	CASSLWVADEKLFF	TGCGCCAGCAGCCTGTGGGTGGCGGATGAAAAACTGTTTTTT
15	-	TRBJ2-7	-	TRBV7-2	CASSLAVRGWHEQYF	TGTGCCAGCAGCTTAGCTGTGAGAGGGTGGCACGAGCAGTACTTC
13	-	TRBJ2-7	-	TRBV5-1	CASSLDRFGEQYF	TGCGCCAGCAGCTTGGATAGGTTTGGCGAGCAGTACTTC
14	-	TRBJ2-1	TRBD2	TRBV7-7	CASSTSGANNEQFF	TGTGCCAGCAGTACTAGCGGAGCGAACAATGAGCAGTTCTTC